This is a list of T cell receptor beta chains from one sample in a study of shared T cell receptors in the human thymus. Libraries were prepared by immunoSEQ multiplex PCR; TCRdb keeps only in-frame clonotypes and omits some of them. The data show some 640,000 clones, approximately 89% seen once. Separately, the same data were catalogued under a study of human thymus T cells.

Source material: thymocytes. Receptor source: a boy less than two years old with a congenital heart defect. Both conserved end residues are part of each CDR3. Each record gives: J gene, V gene, D gene, clone size, CDR3 DNA, CDR3 protein. A D gene is named only where the DNA matches it firmly. Where a row states a size, it is once, few, many or the class of an expanded clone; other rows omit it.

TRBJ1-3 TRBV18 - few TGTGCCAGCCATCCTAGCGGACAGTCCCCCTCTGGAAACACCATATATTTT CASHPSGQSPSGNTIYF
TRBJ1-1 TRBV12-5 TRBD1 - TGTGCTAGTGGTTTGGGCAGGGGGCGGAACACTGAAGCTTTCTTT CASGLGRGRNTEAFF
TRBJ1-2 TRBV7-9 - - TGTGCCAGCAGCTGCCTCTCTGAGGGTATTATGGGCTACACCTTC CASSCLSEGIMGYTF
TRBJ2-3 TRBV5-1 - - TGCGCCAGCAGCTTTGCAGGACTTACAGATACGCAGTATTTT CASSFAGLTDTQYF
TRBJ2-7 TRBV5-1 - - TGCGCCAGCAGCTTGGCCTTAGGCAGGGACTACGAGCAGTACTTC CASSLALGRDYEQYF
TRBJ2-7 TRBV7-9 - - TGTGCCAGCAGCTTAGACCGGGGTGCCGAGCAGTACTTC CASSLDRGAEQYF
TRBJ1-2 TRBV27 TRBD1 - TGTGCCAGCAGTCCCCGGGACAGGCAAAACTATGGCTACACCTTC CASSPRDRQNYGYTF
TRBJ1-3 TRBV10-3 - - TGTGCCATCAGTGATTGGTTTACAGGGCTCCCCTCTGGAAACACCATATATTTT CAISDWFTGLPSGNTIYF
TRBJ1-5 TRBV28 - - TGTGCCAGCGGTGACAGCATCAACATTAGCAATCAGCCCCAGCATTTT CASGDSINISNQPQHF
TRBJ2-3 TRBV27 TRBD2 once TGTGCCAGCAGTTTATGGGAGCGGGAGGGAAACACAGATACGCAGTATTTT CASSLWEREGNTDTQYF
TRBJ1-5 TRBV15 - - TGTGCCACCAGCAGAGACCCAATGGGGGCCAATCAGCCCCAGCATTTT CATSRDPMGANQPQHF
TRBJ1-3 TRBV12-5 - - TGTGCTAGTGGTTTGCCCGGGGACACGGCGAGGTGGAACACCATATATTTT CASGLPGDTARWNTIYF
TRBJ2-7 TRBV5-3 - - TGTGCCAGAAGAGGGGACTGTTCCTACGAGCAGTACTTC CARRGDCSYEQYF